This is a list of T cell receptor beta chains from one sample in a study of Graves' ophthalmopathy and Graves' hyperthyroidism. TCRdb itself ran the multiplex PCR reads through MiXCR, one entry per CDR3 protein. The repertoire holds some 520,000 distinct CDR3 sequences, with 13% to 15% as singletons. Sequenced input: blood. The receptor set was obtained from a woman under 40 with Graves' ophthalmopathy. The conserved cysteine and the conserved F or W are not part of the CDR3 here. Only part of the rows carry a size: once, few, many, or a class if the clone is expanded.

many	TRBV9	ASSEGVLDYSGNTIY
many	TRBV12-3/TRBV12-4	ASSSKGGAYEQY
many	TRBV5-1	ASSLDGQGGNYGYT
many	TRBV19	ASSQIRGDEQY
many	TRBV20-1	SATGSGLPAYEQY
many	TRBV6-1	ASNKVPLTGELF
NA	TRBV6-2/TRBV6-3	ASRDGRDWNTEAF
NA	TRBV20-1	SASSGPADNSHLH
NA	TRBV5-1	ASRGGMYGYT
many	TRBV10-3	AIRPKREDGYEQY
many	TRBV2	ASRGFPLGGEQY
NA	TRBV27	ASSLGDNLGYT
NA	TRBV24-1	ATSSSGRGDTQY
many	TRBV20-1	SARRPIAGGRSTGELF
many	TRBV4-1	ASSQSGNYGYT
NA	TRBV6-5	ASSYSPAPIINTEAF
many	TRBV12-3/TRBV12-4	ASSQNAGHVNQETQY
many	TRBV28	ASSFGRWAYEQY